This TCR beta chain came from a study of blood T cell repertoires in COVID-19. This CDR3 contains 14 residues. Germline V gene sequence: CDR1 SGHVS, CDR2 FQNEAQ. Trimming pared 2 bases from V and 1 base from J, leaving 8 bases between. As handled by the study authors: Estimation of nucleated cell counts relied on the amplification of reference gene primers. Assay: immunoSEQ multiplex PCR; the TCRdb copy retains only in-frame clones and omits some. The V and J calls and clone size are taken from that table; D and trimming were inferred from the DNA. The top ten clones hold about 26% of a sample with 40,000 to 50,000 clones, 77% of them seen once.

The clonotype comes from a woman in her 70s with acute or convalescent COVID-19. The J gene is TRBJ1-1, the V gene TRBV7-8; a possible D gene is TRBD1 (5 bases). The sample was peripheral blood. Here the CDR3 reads CASSLTTGNTEAFF. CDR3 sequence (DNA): TGTGCCAGCAGCTTAACTACAGGGAACACTGAAGCTTTCTTT. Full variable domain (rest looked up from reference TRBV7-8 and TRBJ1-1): GAGVSQSPRYKVAKRGQDVALRCDPISGHVSLFWYQQALGQGPEFLTYFQNEAQLDKSGLPSDRFFAERPEGSVSTLKIQRTQQEDSAVYLCASSLTTGNTEAFFGQGTRLTVV.